This T cell receptor beta chain was sequenced for a study of T cell responses to AZD1222 COVID-19 vaccine. The CDR3 spans 13 residues. V was clipped by 3 bases and J by 2 bases, with 8 bases between them. Germline assignment: CDR1 KGHSH and CDR2 LQKENI. Method: immunoSEQ multiplex PCR; TCRdb's copy keeps in-frame clones and lacks some. The data contain about 140,000 clones, about 88% of them singletons. Study-wide points: The donors showed a predominance of white British ancestry and of females, with possible underestimation of clonal diversity.

This clone occurred once. No antigen is known for it. The genes are TRBV18 and TRBJ2-7, with D unresolved. Sequenced material: peripheral blood, taken 28 days after the second AZD1222 dose. The receptor comes from an adult who received the AZD1222 COVID-19 vaccine. The CDR3: CASSPAAAYEQYF. DNA for the CDR3: TGTGCCAGCTCACCGGCCGCTGCCTACGAGCAGTACTTC.